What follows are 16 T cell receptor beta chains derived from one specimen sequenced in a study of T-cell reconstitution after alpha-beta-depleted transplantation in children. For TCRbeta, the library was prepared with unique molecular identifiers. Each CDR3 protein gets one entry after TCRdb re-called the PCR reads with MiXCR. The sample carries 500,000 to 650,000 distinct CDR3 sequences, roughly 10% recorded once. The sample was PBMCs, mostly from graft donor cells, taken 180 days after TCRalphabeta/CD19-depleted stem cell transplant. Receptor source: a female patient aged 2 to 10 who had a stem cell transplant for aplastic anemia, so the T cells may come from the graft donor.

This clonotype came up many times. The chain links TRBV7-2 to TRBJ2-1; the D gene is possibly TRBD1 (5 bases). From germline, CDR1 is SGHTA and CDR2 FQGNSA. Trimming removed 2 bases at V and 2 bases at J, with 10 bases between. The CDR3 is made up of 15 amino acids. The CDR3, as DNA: TGTGCCAGCAGCTTATCAGGGCTAGCCTACAATGAGCAGTTCTTC. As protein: CASSLSGLAYNEQFF.

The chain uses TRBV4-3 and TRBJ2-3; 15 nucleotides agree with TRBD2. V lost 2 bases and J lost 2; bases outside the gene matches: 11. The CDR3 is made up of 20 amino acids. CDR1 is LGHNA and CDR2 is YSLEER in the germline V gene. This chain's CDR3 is CASSQIPLWTSGRATDTQYF. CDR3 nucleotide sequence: TGCGCCAGCAGCCAAATACCTCTTTGGACTAGCGGGAGGGCCACAGATACGCAGTATTTT.

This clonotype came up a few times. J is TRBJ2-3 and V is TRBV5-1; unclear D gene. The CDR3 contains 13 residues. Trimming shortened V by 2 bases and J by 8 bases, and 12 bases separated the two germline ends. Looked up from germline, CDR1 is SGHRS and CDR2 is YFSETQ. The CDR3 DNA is TGCGCCAGCAGCTTCCGGGCCGTAGGTACGCAGTATTTT. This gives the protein CASSFRAVGTQYF.

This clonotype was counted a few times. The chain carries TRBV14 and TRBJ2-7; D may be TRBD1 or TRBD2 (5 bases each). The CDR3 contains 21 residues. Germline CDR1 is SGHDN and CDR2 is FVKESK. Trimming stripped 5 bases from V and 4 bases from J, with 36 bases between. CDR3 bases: TGTGCCAGCAGCAAATACGAACCGGGACCCCGACTATCTCAAAAATATTACGAGCAGTACTTC. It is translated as CASSKYEPGPRLSQKYYEQYF.

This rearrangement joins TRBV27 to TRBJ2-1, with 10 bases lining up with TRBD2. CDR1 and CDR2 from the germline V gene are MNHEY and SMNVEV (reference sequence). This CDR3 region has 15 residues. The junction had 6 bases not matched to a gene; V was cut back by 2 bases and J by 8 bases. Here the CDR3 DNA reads TGTGCCAGCAGTTTACTAGCGGGAGATTGGGATGAGCAGTTCTTC. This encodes CASSLLAGDWDEQFF.

The CDR3 region is CASSFSARGATEAFF. The CDR3 DNA is TGTGCCAGCAGTTTTTCGGCCAGGGGAGCCACTGAAGCTTTCTTT. This chain links TRBV12-3 or TRBV12-4 with TRBJ1-1, with a weak D call TRBD1 (6 bases). V dropped 3 bases and J dropped 4 bases, with 15 bases sitting between them. The CDR3 is 15 residues long.

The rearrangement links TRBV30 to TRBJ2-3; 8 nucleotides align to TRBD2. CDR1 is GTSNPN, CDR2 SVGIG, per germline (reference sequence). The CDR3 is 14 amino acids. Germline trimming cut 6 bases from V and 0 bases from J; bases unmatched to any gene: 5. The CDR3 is CACGRAFSTDTQYF. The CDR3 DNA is TGTGCCTGCGGGAGGGCATTCAGCACAGATACGCAGTATTTT.

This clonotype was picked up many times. CDR3 sequence (DNA): TGTGCCAGCAGCTTACGGGACAGGACAGATACGCAGTATTTT. As protein: CASSLRDRTDTQYF. The rearrangement uses TRBV3-1 and TRBJ2-3, with 8 bases lining up with TRBD1. This CDR3 region has 14 residues. Germline V lookup: CDR1 LGHDT, CDR2 YNNKEL (reference sequence). Trimming cost V 5 bases and J 3 bases; bases outside gene matches: 4.

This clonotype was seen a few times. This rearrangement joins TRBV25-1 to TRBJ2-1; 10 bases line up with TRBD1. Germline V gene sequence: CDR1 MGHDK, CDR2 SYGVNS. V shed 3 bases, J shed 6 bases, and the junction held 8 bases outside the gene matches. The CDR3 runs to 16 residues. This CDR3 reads CASSDPGTGAPNEQFF. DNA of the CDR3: TGTGCCAGCAGTGATCCCGGGACAGGGGCCCCCAATGAGCAGTTCTTC.

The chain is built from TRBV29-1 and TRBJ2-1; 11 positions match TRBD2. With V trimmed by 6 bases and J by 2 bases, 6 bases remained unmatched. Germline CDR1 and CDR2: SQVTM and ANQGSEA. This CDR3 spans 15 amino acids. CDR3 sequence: CSVEGLAATYNEQFF. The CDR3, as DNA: TGCAGCGTAGAGGGACTAGCGGCTACCTACAATGAGCAGTTCTTC.

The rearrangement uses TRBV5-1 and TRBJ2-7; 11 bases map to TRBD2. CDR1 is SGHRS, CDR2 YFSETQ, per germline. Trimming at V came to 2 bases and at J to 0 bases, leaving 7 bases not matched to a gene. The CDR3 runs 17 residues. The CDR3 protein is CASSFWPGLADSYEQYV. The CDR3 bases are TGCGCCAGCAGCTTCTGGCCGGGACTAGCGGACTCCTACGAGCAGTACGTC.

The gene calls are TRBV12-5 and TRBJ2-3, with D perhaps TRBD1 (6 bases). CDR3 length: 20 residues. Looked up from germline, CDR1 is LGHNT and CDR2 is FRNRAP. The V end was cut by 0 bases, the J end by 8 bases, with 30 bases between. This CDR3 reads CASGLVIPLYSSGTLGTQYF. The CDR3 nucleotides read TGTGCTAGTGGTTTGGTCATTCCCCTCTATTCATCCGGGACACTTGGTACGCAGTATTTT.

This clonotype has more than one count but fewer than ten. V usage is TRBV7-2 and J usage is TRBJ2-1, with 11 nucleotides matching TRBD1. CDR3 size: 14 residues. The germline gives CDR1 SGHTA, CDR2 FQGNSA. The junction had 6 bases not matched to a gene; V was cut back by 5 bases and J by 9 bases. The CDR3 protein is CASSLGQGVGEQFF. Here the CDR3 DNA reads TGTGCCAGCAGCCTGGGACAGGGGGTGGGTGAGCAGTTCTTC.

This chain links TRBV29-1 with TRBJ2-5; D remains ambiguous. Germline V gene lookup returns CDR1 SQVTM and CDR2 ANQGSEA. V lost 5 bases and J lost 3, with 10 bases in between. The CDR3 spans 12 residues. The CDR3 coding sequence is TGCAGCGTTCTGAAATATGAAGAGACCCAGTACTTC. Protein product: CSVLKYEETQYF. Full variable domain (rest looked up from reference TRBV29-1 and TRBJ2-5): SAVISQKPSRDICQRGTSLTIQCQVDSQVTMMFWYRQQPGQSLTLIATANQGSEATYESGFVIDKFPISRPNLTFSTLTVSNMSPEDSSIYLCSVLKYEETQYFGPGTRLLVL.

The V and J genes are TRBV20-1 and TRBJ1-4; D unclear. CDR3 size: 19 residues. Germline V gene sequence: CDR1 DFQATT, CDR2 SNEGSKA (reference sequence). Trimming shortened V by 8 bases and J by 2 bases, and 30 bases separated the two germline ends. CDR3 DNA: TGCAGTCGTCGGCTAGTCCCATCAAGGGCCCTCGGCACTAATGAAAAACTGTTTTTT. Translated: CSRRLVPSRALGTNEKLFF.

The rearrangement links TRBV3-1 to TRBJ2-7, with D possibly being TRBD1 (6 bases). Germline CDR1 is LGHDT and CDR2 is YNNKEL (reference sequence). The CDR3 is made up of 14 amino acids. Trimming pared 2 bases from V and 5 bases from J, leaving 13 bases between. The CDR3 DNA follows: TGTGCCAGCAGCCAATGGGGGCGTCGGGACGAGCAGTACTTC. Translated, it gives CASSQWGRRDEQYF.